Below, 29 T cell receptor beta chains from the same sample are listed, as sequenced in a study of T cell therapy after organ transplantation. Their recognized antigens are unknown. Generated by immunoSEQ multiplex PCR, the TCRdb table keeps only in-frame clones and is missing some. The profile covers 2,000 to 2,500 clones, with roughly three quarters appearing a single time and less than 35% taken by the ten largest. Sample: CD8+ T cells from blood, taken before autologous CMV-specific T cell therapy. These receptors all come from a human patient who had received a solid organ transplant and had CMV disease.

This clone was counted a single time. This chain links TRBV27 with TRBJ2-3; D might be TRBD1 (5 bases). Germline lookup yields CDR1 MNHEY and CDR2 SMNVEV (reference sequence). Trimming took 1 base from V and 4 from J, leaving 18 bases between them. The CDR3 sequence is 17 residues long. CDR3 DNA sequence: TGTGCCAGCAGTTTATTCCAAGGGGAAAACTGGGCAGATACGCAGTATTTT. Translated, it gives CASSLFQGENWADTQYF.

This clone was counted only a few times. The chain recombines TRBV27 with TRBJ1-2; D gene uncertain. The CDR3 is made up of 16 amino acids. Germline CDR1 MNHEY, CDR2 SMNVEV (reference sequence). V lost 4 bases to trimming and J lost 4 bases, with 19 bases between them. The CDR3 loop reads CASSSRWREEGYGYTF. The CDR3 DNA sequence: TGTGCCAGCAGTTCTCGATGGAGGGAAGAGGGCTATGGCTACACCTTC.

The chain combines TRBV5-1 with TRBJ2-2; TRBD1 matches at 8 bases. The CDR3 is 14 residues long. Germline loops: CDR1 SGHRS, CDR2 YFSETQ. J was trimmed by 3 bases and V by 2 bases; bases with no gene match: 0. The CDR3 nucleotides are TGCGCCAGCAGCTTACAGGGGGACACCGGGGAGCTGTTTTTT. Its protein is CASSLQGDTGELFF.

The gene calls are TRBV7-9 and TRBJ2-1; a possible D gene is TRBD1 (6 bases). This CDR3 contains 12 residues. V was pared by 7 bases and J by 3 bases, with 7 bases between. Per the germline V gene, CDR1 is SEHNR and CDR2 is FQNEAQ (reference sequence). The CDR3 nucleotides read TGTGCCAGCAAGGGGGACTACAATGAGCAGTTCTTC. Translating gives CASKGDYNEQFF.

The V call is TRBV2, the J call TRBJ1-2; D is possibly TRBD1 (6 bases). From germline, CDR1 is SNHLY and CDR2 FYNNEI. CDR3 length: 14 amino acids. Deletions cut 4 bases from V and 5 bases from J, with 14 bases between. CDR3 region: CASSVGTRAYGYTF. DNA for the CDR3: TGTGCCAGCAGTGTGGGGACAAGGGCATATGGCTACACCTTC.

The chain has TRBV5-1 and TRBJ2-1; D gene ambiguous. CDR3 length: 12 amino acids. Trimming removed 0 bases from V and 9 bases from J, with 7 bases in between. Germline loops: CDR1 SGHRS, CDR2 YFSETQ. CDR3: CASSLVRSEQFF. In DNA form, the CDR3 reads TGCGCCAGCAGCTTGGTCCGCAGTGAGCAGTTCTTC.

The chain joins TRBV19 to TRBJ2-7; the D gene is possibly TRBD2 (6 bases). Germline V gives CDR1 LNHDA, CDR2 SQIVND (reference sequence). V was shortened by 3 bases and J by 0 bases, with 9 bases between the two germline ends. CDR3 length equals 14 residues. The CDR3 protein is CASSIAGSSYEQYF. The CDR3, as DNA: TGTGCCAGTAGTATTGCGGGGAGCTCCTACGAGCAGTACTTC.

This clone was seen a single time. The CDR3 DNA reads TGTGCCTGGAGTGACCGGGACGGAAACTTCTATGGCTACACCTTC. Translated: CAWSDRDGNFYGYTF. The chain couples TRBV30 to TRBJ1-2; D is perhaps TRBD1 (5 bases). V was shortened by 1 base and J by 4 bases, with 16 bases between the two germline ends. CDR3 length: 15 amino acids. From germline, CDR1 is GTSNPN and CDR2 SVGIG (reference sequence).

The chain uses TRBV30 and TRBJ2-7; D is undetermined. V was clipped by 4 bases and J by 2 bases, with 12 bases between them. Germline V gene sequence: CDR1 GTSNPN, CDR2 SVGIG (reference sequence). This CDR3 is 13 amino acids long. The CDR3 loop is CAWNLGRAYEQYF. The CDR3 DNA is TGTGCCTGGAACCTTGGAAGGGCCTACGAGCAGTACTTC.

CDR3 sequence: CASSSSGSLFHPSSYEQYV. In DNA, the CDR3 is TGCGCCAGCAGTTCTAGCGGAAGTTTATTTCACCCTTCCTCCTACGAGCAGTACGTC. J is TRBJ2-7 and V is TRBV5-1; 7 nucleotides match TRBD2. Germline CDR1 SGHRS, CDR2 YFSETQ. The trim removed 5 bases at V and 0 bases at J, leaving 20 bases unmatched. CDR3 length: 19 amino acids.

This clone was counted a few times. The chain is built from TRBV28 and TRBJ1-1; possible D gene TRBD1, 6 bases. The CDR3 extends over 17 amino acids. Trimming shortened V by 0 bases and J by 0 bases, and 14 bases separated the two germline ends. CDR1 and CDR2 (germline): MDHEN, SYDVKM. Here the CDR3 DNA reads TGTGCCAGCAGTTTATGGGGTCAGGGGATTATGAACACTGAAGCTTTCTTT. Translated: CASSLWGQGIMNTEAFF.

This chain uses TRBV7-3 with TRBJ2-5; tentative D call: TRBD2 (6 bases). The CDR3 loop spans 15 amino acids. Trimming pared 4 bases from V and 5 bases from J, leaving 17 bases between. Germline values: CDR1 SGHTA, CDR2 FQGTGA. CDR3 in amino acids: CASSYGREGFETQYF. The CDR3 DNA reads TGTGCCAGCAGCTACGGGAGAGAAGGGTTCGAGACCCAGTACTTC.

By share, this clone counts as medium-sized. The chain employs TRBV5-6 and TRBJ2-7; possibly TRBD1 or TRBD2 for D (6 bases each). The ends were cut back, 2 bases at V and 3 bases at J, with 12 bases in the middle. CDR1 SGHDT and CDR2 YYEEEE come from the germline V gene. The CDR3 loop spans 14 amino acids. The CDR3 loop reads CASSFGEGGYEQYF. In DNA, the CDR3 is TGTGCCAGCAGCTTCGGTGAGGGGGGCTACGAGCAGTACTTC.

About this clone itself: The junction shows a germline mismatch at one end, possibly a read error. This chain uses TRBV6-1 with TRBJ1-2; TRBD1 aligns across 9 bases. Germline-derived CDR1 and CDR2 are MNHNS and SASEGT. This CDR3 is 16 amino acids long. CDR3 amino acids: CASSEVTGTGFYGYTF. In DNA, the CDR3 is TGTGCCAGCAGCGAAGTTACCGGGACAGGGTTTTATGGCTACACCTTC.

This clone was counted a few times. V is TRBV4-3 and J is TRBJ2-1; D unresolved. The germline V gene encodes CDR1 LGHNA and CDR2 YSLEER. V was cut by 0 bases and J by 4 bases, with 7 bases left in between. This CDR3 has 14 residues. The CDR3, as DNA: TGCGCCAGCAGCCAAGATTTCCTTTACAATGAGCAGTTCTTC. Translation gives CASSQDFLYNEQFF.

The CDR3 coding sequence is TGTGCCAGCAGCTACGGACTAGCGGGAGGGGAGCAGTTCTTC. Protein: CASSYGLAGGEQFF. This chain joins TRBV5-5 and TRBJ2-1, with 15 bases fitting TRBD2. Germline V gene sequence: CDR1 SGHKS, CDR2 YYEKEE (reference sequence). The CDR3 loop spans 14 amino acids. V was clipped by 3 bases and J by 10 bases; unmatched bases: 2.

V usage is TRBV9 and J usage is TRBJ1-1; perhaps TRBD1 as D (6 bases). Germline-derived CDR1 and CDR2 are SGDLS and YYNGEE. The CDR3 totals 17 residues. V was clipped by 4 bases and J by 0 bases, with 19 bases between them. DNA of the CDR3: TGTGCCAGCAGCCAGGGTGGCCTCTACAGGGTGAACACTGAAGCTTTCTTT. Translation: CASSQGGLYRVNTEAFF.

This sequence joins TRBV18 and TRBJ2-1, with no clear D. This CDR3 is 14 amino acids long. The germline V gene has CDR1 KGHSH and CDR2 LQKENI. V gave up 0 bases and J gave up 5 bases, with 8 bases separating them. Written as DNA, the CDR3 is TGTGCCAGCTCACCACCGGCAGAGGACAATGAGCAGTTCTTC. It codes for CASSPPAEDNEQFF.

The chain carries TRBV7-2 and TRBJ2-5; a weak D match, TRBD1 (6 bases). Germline assignment: CDR1 SGHTA and CDR2 FQGNSA. The V and J ends lost 5 bases and 5 bases respectively, with 12 bases between them. CDR3 size: 13 residues. This CDR3 is CASSPGQSETQYF. As DNA, the CDR3 is TGTGCCAGCAGCCCAGGACAGTCGGAGACCCAGTACTTC.

The rearrangement uses TRBV7-9 and TRBJ2-4; D remains unclear. The CDR3 has 15 residues. Germline assignment: CDR1 SEHNR and CDR2 FQNEAQ (reference sequence). The V gene lost 5 bases and the J gene lost 6 bases, with 17 bases spanning the gap. The chain's CDR3 is CASSPAAVPGNIQYF. The CDR3 bases are TGTGCCAGCAGCCCCGCGGCGGTTCCGGGAAACATTCAGTACTTC.

The V gene is TRBV7-5, the J gene TRBJ2-1; TRBD1, the table's D call, was not compared with the DNA. TRBV7-5 is shown as a pseudogene. The CDR3 length is 16 residues. The CDR3 bases are TGTGTCAGAAGCCCCAAGGACAGGGCCCCCTACAATGAGCAGTTCTTC. Residues: CVRSPKDRAPYNEQFF.

The chain links TRBV15 to TRBJ2-2, with D possibly being TRBD1 (6 bases). V lost 5 bases, J lost 6 bases, and 13 bases lay in between. There are 14 residues in the CDR3. Germline CDR1 is LNHNV and CDR2 is YYDKDF (reference sequence). The chain's CDR3 is CATSRYRDAGELFF. The CDR3 DNA reads TGTGCCACCAGCCGATACAGGGACGCCGGGGAGCTGTTTTTT.

V is TRBV6-5 and J is TRBJ2-1, with D possibly TRBD1 on 6 matching bases. Germline-derived CDR1 and CDR2 are MNHEY and SVGAGI. CDR3 length: 13 amino acids. The V end was cut by 6 bases, the J end by 7 bases, with 13 bases between. In nucleotides, the CDR3 is TGTGCCAGCAGCCTGCAGGGGTGGAATGAGCAGTTCTTC. Protein: CASSLQGWNEQFF.

The chain joins TRBV7-9 to TRBJ2-7; TRBD1 aligns across 10 bases. Germline CDR1 is SEHNR and CDR2 is FQNEAQ (reference sequence). The CDR3 loop spans 16 amino acids. J gave up 3 bases and V 6 bases, and 11 bases lay outside the gene matches. Here the CDR3 reads CASRPGKGQGIYEQYF. The CDR3 coding sequence is TGTGCCAGCAGACCCGGGAAGGGACAGGGGATCTACGAGCAGTACTTC.

The rearrangement joins TRBV7-6 to TRBJ2-5, with 7 bases identical to TRBD1. Germline-derived CDR1 and CDR2 are SGHVS and FNYEAQ. The J segment lost 4 bases and the V segment lost 5 bases, leaving 4 bases of the junction unmatched. The CDR3 is 13 residues long. CDR3 in amino acids: CASSGAGGETQYF. The CDR3 DNA follows: TGTGCCAGCAGCGGGGCAGGGGGAGAGACCCAGTACTTC. The variable domain in full, with the rest retrieved from reference TRBV7-6 and TRBJ2-5, is GAGVSQSPRYKVTKRGQDVALRCDPISGHVSLYWYRQALGQGPEFLTYFNYEAQQDKSGLPNDRFSAERPEGSISTLTIQRTEQRDSAMYRCASSGAGGETQYFGPGTRLLVL.

The chain couples TRBV6-6 to TRBJ1-1, with D possibly matching TRBD1 (5 bases). Germline V gives CDR1 MNHNY, CDR2 SVGAGI (reference sequence). V lost 8 bases to trimming and J lost 8 bases, with 18 bases between them. This CDR3 is 13 amino acids long. CDR3 sequence (DNA): TGTGCCAGCTATCCAGGGTGGGGCCCAGAAGCTTTCTTT. Its translation: CASYPGWGPEAFF.

CDR3 coding DNA: TGCGCCAGCAGCTTTACAACAGGGACCTACAATGAGCAGTTCTTC. It encodes CASSFTTGTYNEQFF. The chain is built from TRBV4-1 and TRBJ2-1, with D maybe TRBD1 (6 bases). Trimming removed 5 bases at V and 2 bases at J, with 13 bases between. Germline loops: CDR1 MGHRA, CDR2 YSYEKL. The CDR3 runs 15 residues.

The chain is built from TRBV5-8 and TRBJ1-3; D unresolved. The CDR3 sequence is 12 residues long. Trimming removed 4 bases at V and 9 bases at J, with 11 bases between. Germline CDR1 and CDR2: SGHTS and YDEGEE. This chain's CDR3 is CASSGLERTIYF. Here the CDR3 DNA reads TGTGCCAGCAGCGGACTTGAACGCACCATATATTTT.

This chain uses TRBV27 with TRBJ2-3; no reliable D call. The CDR3 covers 15 residues. V was clipped by 3 bases and J by 2 bases, with 12 bases between them. Looked up from germline, CDR1 is MNHEY and CDR2 is SMNVEV (reference sequence). The CDR3 here is CASSFGGFNTDTQYF. The CDR3 DNA sequence: TGTGCCAGCAGTTTCGGCGGTTTTAACACAGATACGCAGTATTTT.